This T cell receptor beta chain was sequenced for a study of tumor-infiltrating lymphocytes in oesophageal squamous cell carcinoma. MiXCR, applied by TCRdb to the PCR reads, yields one record per CDR3 protein. Among fewer than 20,000 distinct CDR3 sequences listed, 35% to 45% were seen once. This CDR3 spans 14 amino acids. The germline gives CDR1 SGHTA, CDR2 FQGNSA. Trimming left V 2 bases short and J 4 bases short, with 11 bases between. This clonotype showed up just once. The source material was esophageal tumor tissue. The source is a male donor with esophageal squamous cell carcinoma. This chain uses TRBV7-2 with TRBJ1-2; no clear D gene. The CDR3 coding sequence is TGTGCCAGCAGCTTATCTAGCGGCATCTATGGCTACACCTTC. It yields the protein CASSLSSGIYGYTF. Filled out from reference TRBV7-2 and TRBJ1-2, the complete variable domain reads GAGVSQSPSNKVTEKGKDVELRCDPISGHTALYWYRQSLGQGLEFLIYFQGNSAPDKSGLPSDRFSAERTGGSVSTLTIQRTQQEDSAVYLCASSLSSGIYGYTFGSGTRLTVV.